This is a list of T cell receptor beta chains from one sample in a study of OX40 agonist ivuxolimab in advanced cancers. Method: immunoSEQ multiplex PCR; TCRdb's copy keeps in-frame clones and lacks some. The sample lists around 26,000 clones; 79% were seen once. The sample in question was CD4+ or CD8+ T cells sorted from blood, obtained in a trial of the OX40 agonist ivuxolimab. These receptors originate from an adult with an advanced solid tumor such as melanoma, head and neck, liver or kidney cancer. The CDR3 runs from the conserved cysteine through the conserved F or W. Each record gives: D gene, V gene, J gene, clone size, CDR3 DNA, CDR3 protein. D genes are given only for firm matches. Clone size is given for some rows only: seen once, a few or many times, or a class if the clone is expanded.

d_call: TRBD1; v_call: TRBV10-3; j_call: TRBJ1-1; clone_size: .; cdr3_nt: TGTGCCATCAGACAGGGGGAGAACACTGAAGCTTTCTTT; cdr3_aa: CAIRQGENTEAFF
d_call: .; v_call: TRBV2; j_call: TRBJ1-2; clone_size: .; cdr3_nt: TGTGCCAGCAGCGACCGGGCCACCCGGAGCTATGGCTACACCTTC; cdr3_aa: CASSDRATRSYGYTF
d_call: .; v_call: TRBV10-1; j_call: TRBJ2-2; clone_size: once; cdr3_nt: TGCGCCAGCAGTGGGTTAGGGAACACCGGGGAGCTGTTTTTT; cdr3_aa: CASSGLGNTGELFF
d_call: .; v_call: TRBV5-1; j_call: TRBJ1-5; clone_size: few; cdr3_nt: TGCGCCAGCAGTCTGTGGCCCGGGAGCAATCAGCCCCAGCATTTT; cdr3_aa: CASSLWPGSNQPQHF
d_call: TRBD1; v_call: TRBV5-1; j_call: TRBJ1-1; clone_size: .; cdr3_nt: TGCGCCAGCAGCCCGTACAGGGGGCAGGGCACTGAAGCTTTCTTT; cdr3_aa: CASSPYRGQGTEAFF
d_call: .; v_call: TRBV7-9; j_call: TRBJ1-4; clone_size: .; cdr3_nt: TGTGCCAGCAGCTATCAACCGGGCGGGGGGGAAAAACTGTTTTTT; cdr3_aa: CASSYQPGGGEKLFF
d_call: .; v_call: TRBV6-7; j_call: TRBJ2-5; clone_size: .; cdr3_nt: TGTGCCAGCAGTTACCAAATAAAGGCGGACAGTCCTTGGGAAGAGACCCAGTACTTC; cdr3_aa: CASSYQIKADSPWEETQYF
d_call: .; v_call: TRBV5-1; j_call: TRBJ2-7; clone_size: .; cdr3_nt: TGCGCCAGCAGCTTGGACAGGGGGGGACCCTACGAGCAGTACTTC; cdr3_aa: CASSLDRGGPYEQYF
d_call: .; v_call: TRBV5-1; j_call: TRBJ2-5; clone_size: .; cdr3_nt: TGCGCCAGCAGCGCAGACAGTAACGAAGAGACCCAGTACTTC; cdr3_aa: CASSADSNEETQYF
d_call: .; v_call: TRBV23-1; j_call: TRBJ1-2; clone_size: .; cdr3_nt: TGCGCCAGCAGTCTTCCGCCAGTCGGGAGCTATGGCTACACCTTC; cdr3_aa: CASSLPPVGSYGYTF
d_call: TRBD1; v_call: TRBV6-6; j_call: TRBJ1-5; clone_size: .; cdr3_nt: TGTGCCAGCAGTGCCGGGACAGGGAAGGATCAGCCCCAGCATTTT; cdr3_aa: CASSAGTGKDQPQHF
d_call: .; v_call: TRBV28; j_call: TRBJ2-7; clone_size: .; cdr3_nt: TGTGCCAGCATTGGAAGGGTCGAGGACGAGCAGTACTTC; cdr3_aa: CASIGRVEDEQYF
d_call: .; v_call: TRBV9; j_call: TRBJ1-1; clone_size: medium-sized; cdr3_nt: TGTGCCAGCAGCGTAGACCCAGGGGCGATGAACACTGAAGCTTTCTTT; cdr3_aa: CASSVDPGAMNTEAFF
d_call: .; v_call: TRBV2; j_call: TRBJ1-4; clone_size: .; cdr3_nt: TGTGCCAGCAACCCCACAACGCCCAAAAAACTGTTTTTT; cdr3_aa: CASNPTTPKKLFF
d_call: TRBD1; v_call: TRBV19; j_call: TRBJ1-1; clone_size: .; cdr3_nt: TGTGCCAGTAGTATGGGGACAGGGAACACTGAAGCTTTCTTT; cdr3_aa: CASSMGTGNTEAFF
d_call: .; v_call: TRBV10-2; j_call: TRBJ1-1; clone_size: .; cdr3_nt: TGCGCCAGCAGTGAGTCGACGTGGCGGACTGAAGCTTTCTTT; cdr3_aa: CASSESTWRTEAFF
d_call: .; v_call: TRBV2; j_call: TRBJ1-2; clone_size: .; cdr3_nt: TGTGCCAGTAGAGGACAGCCACCCTATGGCTACACCTTC; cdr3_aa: CASRGQPPYGYTF
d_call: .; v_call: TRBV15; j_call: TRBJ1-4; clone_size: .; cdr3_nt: TGTGCCACCAGCAGAGACGGGGTAATTAATGAAAAACTGTTTTTT; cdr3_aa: CATSRDGVINEKLFF
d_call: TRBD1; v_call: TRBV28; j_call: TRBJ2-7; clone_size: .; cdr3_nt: TGTGCCAGCAGGTTCACAGGGGGCTCTCGGGAGCAGTACTTC; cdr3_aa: CASRFTGGSREQYF
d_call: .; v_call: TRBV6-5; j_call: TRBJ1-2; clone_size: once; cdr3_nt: TGTGCCAGCAGTATTCGAGGGGTGTCCGGCTACACCTTC; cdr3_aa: CASSIRGVSGYTF
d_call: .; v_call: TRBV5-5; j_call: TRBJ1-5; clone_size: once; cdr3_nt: TGTGCCAGCAGCTTGGGTCGTGGAGCGTTGAATCAGCCCCAGCATTTT; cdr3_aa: CASSLGRGALNQPQHF
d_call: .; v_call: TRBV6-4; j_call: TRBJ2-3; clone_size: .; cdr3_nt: TGTGCCAGCAGTGACTCATCGGGTGGCACAGATACGCAGTATTTT; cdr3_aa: CASSDSSGGTDTQYF
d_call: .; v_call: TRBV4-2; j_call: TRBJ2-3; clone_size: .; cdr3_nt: TGTGCCAGCAGCCAAGGGTGGACAAAAGTCACAGATACGCAGTATTTT; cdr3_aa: CASSQGWTKVTDTQYF
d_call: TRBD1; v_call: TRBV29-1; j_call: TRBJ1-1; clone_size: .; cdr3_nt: TGCAGCGTGAGGGAAGACAGGGTAGGGAACACTGAAGCTTTCTTT; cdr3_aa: CSVREDRVGNTEAFF
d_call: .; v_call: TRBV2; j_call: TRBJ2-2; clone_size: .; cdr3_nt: TGTGCCAGCAGCCGTCTGAACACCGGGGAGCTGTTTTTT; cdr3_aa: CASSRLNTGELFF
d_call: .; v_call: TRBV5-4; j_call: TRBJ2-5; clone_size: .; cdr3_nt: TGTGCCAGCAGCTTGGCGCAAGAGACCCAGTACTTC; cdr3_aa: CASSLAQETQYF
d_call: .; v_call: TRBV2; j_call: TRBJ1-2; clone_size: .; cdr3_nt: TGTGCCAGCAGCCCCGACTTATCTTATGGCTACACCTTC; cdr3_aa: CASSPDLSYGYTF
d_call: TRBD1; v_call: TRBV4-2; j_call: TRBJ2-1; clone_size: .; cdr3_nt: TGTGCCAGCAGCCAAGATTGGGGACAGAGCTCCTACAATGAGCAGTTCTTC; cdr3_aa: CASSQDWGQSSYNEQFF
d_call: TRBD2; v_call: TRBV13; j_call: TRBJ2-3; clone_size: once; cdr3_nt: TGTGCCAGCAGCTTAGAAAGACTAGCGGGGACTAGCACAGATACGCAGTATTTT; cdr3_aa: CASSLERLAGTSTDTQYF